This is a list of T cell receptor beta chains from one sample in a study of T cells in Graves' hyperthyroidism and ophthalmopathy. Each CDR3 protein is one row after TCRdb ran MiXCR on the multiplex PCR reads. The profile shows under 350,000 distinct CDR3 sequences, approximately 14% of them singletons. Material: blood. The receptor source for this set is a woman aged 40 to 50 with Graves' hyperthyroidism. Each CDR3 is given with its conserved first and last residue. Fields, in order: V gene, J gene, D gene, clone size, CDR3 DNA, CDR3 protein. The D gene is left open where the match is weak. The size field is filled for only some rows; it gives once, few, many or a size class.

TRBV7-8	TRBJ2-1	NA	many	TGTGCCAGCAGCTCCGGACGCCTATTCAAGGACAATGAGCAGTTCTTC	CASSSGRLFKDNEQFF
TRBV15	TRBJ1-4	NA	few	TGTGCCACCAGCAGATTGGGAGGAAATGAAAAACTGTTTTTT	CATSRLGGNEKLFF
TRBV6-2/TRBV6-3	TRBJ1-6	TRBD1	NA	TGTGCCAGCAGTTGGGGACAGCATAATTCACCCCTCCACTTT	CASSWGQHNSPLHF
TRBV24-1	TRBJ2-1	NA	many	TGTGCCACCAGTGATTTGAAAGGAGCGGCTGAGCAGTTCTTC	CATSDLKGAAEQFF
TRBV5-1	TRBJ1-3	NA	few	TGCGCCAGCAGCCCGGGTACAGCTGGAAACACCATATATTTT	CASSPGTAGNTIYF
TRBV27	TRBJ2-7	TRBD1	NA	TGTGCCAGCAGTAGGACAGGTTCTGCCTACGAGCAGTACTTC	CASSRTGSAYEQYF
TRBV12-3/TRBV12-4	TRBJ2-1	NA	NA	TGTGCCAGCAGTTTATGGGGTAGAGAGGTCTTC	CASSLWGREVF
TRBV6-1	TRBJ2-5	NA	many	TGTGCCAGCAGTTCGGACCTTTTGACGGGGGAGACCCAGTACTTC	CASSSDLLTGETQYF
TRBV6-1	TRBJ2-2	TRBD2	many	TGTGCGCATGGGAAGGTAGCCGGGGGGGAGCTGTTCTTT	CAHGKVAGGELFF
TRBV19	TRBJ2-2	NA	NA	TGTGCCAGTAGTATTTTGACCGGGGAGCTGTTTTTT	CASSILTGELFF
TRBV12-3/TRBV12-4	TRBJ2-7	TRBD2	many	TGTGCCAGCAGTCGATCGGGACTAGCCTACGAGCAGTACTTC	CASSRSGLAYEQYF
TRBV10-3	TRBJ2-5	TRBD1	NA	TGTGCCATCAGAGTAGGGACAGGGGGTCAAGAGACCCAGTACTTC	CAIRVGTGGQETQYF
TRBV5-5	TRBJ2-1	NA	many	TGTGCCAGCAGTTTAGGGGAAGAGCAGTTCTTC	CASSLGEEQFF
TRBV5-8	TRBJ1-2	TRBD1	many	TGTGCCAGCAGCTGGACAGGGGGCGCCGGCTACACCTTC	CASSWTGGAGYTF
TRBV28	TRBJ1-5	TRBD1	many	TGTGCCAGCAGTTTAACAGGGGGCGCGACTGGTCAGCCCCAGCATTTT	CASSLTGGATGQPQHF
TRBV7-9	TRBJ2-3	TRBD1	few	TGTGCCAGCAGAACGACAGGGGGCACAGATACGCAGTATTTT	CASRTTGGTDTQYF
TRBV20-1	TRBJ1-4	NA	NA	TGCAGTGCTAGAGATACCGGTCACAGAGCTGAAAAACTGTTTTTT	CSARDTGHRAEKLFF
TRBV2	TRBJ1-2	TRBD1	many	TGTGCCAGCAGTGAAAGGACAGGGTCGGCAGGCTACACCTTC	CASSERTGSAGYTF
TRBV5-1	TRBJ2-7	NA	few	TGCGCCAGCAGCCGCGGACAGACCACCTACGAGCAGTACTTC	CASSRGQTTYEQYF
TRBV15	TRBJ1-1	NA	few	TGTGCCACCAAAAGGTCGTATGGGCTGGGCACTGAAGCTTTCTTT	CATKRSYGLGTEAFF
TRBV19	TRBJ2-4	NA	NA	TGTGCCAGTAGTACCTCGAATCCCACAGGGAAAAACATTCAGTACTTC	CASSTSNPTGKNIQYF
TRBV7-9	TRBJ2-7	NA	few	TGTGCCAGCAGCGACCGGAGGGGACTTTACGAGCAGTACTTC	CASSDRRGLYEQYF
TRBV19	TRBJ2-1	NA	few	TGTGCCAGTAGTATTGGACGTAGGAATGAGCAGTTCTTC	CASSIGRRNEQFF
TRBV5-6	TRBJ2-7	TRBD1	few	TGTGCCAGCAGCTTGGGGACAGGGAAATACGAGCAGTACTTC	CASSLGTGKYEQYF
TRBV4-1	TRBJ1-1	NA	many	TGCGCCAGCAGGCGGGTCGGGGGGAACACTGAAGCTTTCTTT	CASRRVGGNTEAFF
TRBV19	TRBJ1-5	NA	many	TGTGCCAGTACCAGGACAGCCTATAGCAATCAGCCCCAGCATTTT	CASTRTAYSNQPQHF
TRBV6-1	TRBJ1-5	NA	many	TGTGCCAGCAGTTTAAGTCGGAATCAGCCCCAGCATTTT	CASSLSRNQPQHF
TRBV2	TRBJ2-5	TRBD1	many	TGTGCCAGCAGTGTTGGGGACAGGAAGACCCAGTACTTC	CASSVGDRKTQYF
TRBV27	TRBJ2-1	TRBD2	many	TGTGCCAGCAGTTCTGAATCGCGGCGGGAGGCCTACAATGAGCAGTTCTTC	CASSSESRREAYNEQFF
TRBV15	TRBJ2-2	NA	many	TGTGCCACACAGGGTCCGAACACCGGGGAGCTGTTTTTT	CATQGPNTGELFF
TRBV10-3	TRBJ2-3	NA	many	TGTGCCATCGGAAACACAGATACGCAGTATTTT	CAIGNTDTQYF
TRBV20-1	TRBJ1-1	NA	many	TGCAGTCACCTCCGGGGATCAAACACTGAAGCTTTCTTT	CSHLRGSNTEAFF
TRBV28	TRBJ1-5	TRBD1	many	TGTGCCAGCGCGATCTCACAGGGGAACTATCAGCCCCAGCATTTT	CASAISQGNYQPQHF
TRBV28	TRBJ1-6	NA	few	TGTGCCAGCAAGTTACAGGTCTCCTATAATTCACCCCTCCACTTT	CASKLQVSYNSPLHF
TRBV28	TRBJ1-1	NA	many	TGTGCCAGCACCGAGCTCGGGACTGAAGCTTTCTTT	CASTELGTEAFF
TRBV10-3	TRBJ2-7	NA	NA	TGTGCCATCAGTGAGACAGCCTACGGGCAGTACTTC	CAISETAYGQYF
TRBV14	TRBJ2-7	NA	many	TGTGCCAGCAGCTATACAAGTCGGAGGGCGGAAGAGCAGTACTTC	CASSYTSRRAEEQYF
TRBV20-1	TRBJ1-2	NA	many	TGCAGTGCTAGGGGAGGAGGGAAAAACTATGGCTACACCTTC	CSARGGGKNYGYTF
TRBV12-3/TRBV12-4	TRBJ1-5	TRBD1	NA	TGTGCCAGCAACCCGGACAGGGGGCTTGGACCCCAGCATTTT	CASNPDRGLGPQHF
TRBV10-3	TRBJ1-1	NA	many	TGTGCCATCCGACGGGAGGACACTGAAGCTTTCTTT	CAIRREDTEAFF
TRBV20-1	TRBJ2-3	NA	NA	TGCAGTGCTGCCCCCATGGACGCAGATACGCAGTATTTT	CSAAPMDADTQYF
TRBV9	TRBJ2-6	TRBD2	NA	TGTGCCAGCAGCGTAGGCCTAGCGGCCCACTCTGGGGCCAACGTCCTGACTTTC	CASSVGLAAHSGANVLTF
TRBV7-9	TRBJ2-3	NA	few	TGTGCCAGCACCCAAGAGGCCAGGGGGGCAGATACGCAGTATTTT	CASTQEARGADTQYF